The 18 T cell receptor beta chains reported below all come from one sample, sequenced in a study of vaccination and CD4 T cells after COVID-19. Cultured CD4+ T cell DNA underwent sequencing with the Oncomine TCR Beta short-read assay. TCRdb processed the PCR reads anew with MiXCR; each CDR3 protein has one entry. Seen here are about 10,000 distinct CDR3 sequences, 55% to 60% observed once, and the top ten hold around 21%. Treatment of the sample: approximately nine-day PBMC culture with coronavirus spike peptide pools or control peptides (ViraFEST assay). The antigens these receptors bind are not known. Sequencing was carried out using CD4+ T cells from blood, cultured in vitro. These receptors were obtained from a human donor who had recovered from COVID-19.

CDR3 nucleotide sequence: TGTGCCAGCAGTCATTCGCAGGGCGGGGTCACCGGGGAGCTGTTTTTT. Amino acids: CASSHSQGGVTGELFF. This rearrangement joins TRBV6-1 to TRBJ2-2; D is perhaps TRBD2 (6 bases). Germline values: CDR1 MNHNS, CDR2 SASEGT. V lost 5 bases and J lost 4, with 17 bases in between. The CDR3 contains 16 residues.

The genes are TRBV7-9 and TRBJ1-3, with 7 bases lining up with TRBD1. V was pared by 7 bases and J by 0 bases, with 3 bases of the junction left unmatched. The germline V gene encodes CDR1 SEHNR and CDR2 FQNEAQ (reference sequence). This CDR3 contains 14 residues. CDR3 sequence reads: CASKRDSSGNTIYF. The CDR3 DNA reads as TGTGCCAGCAAACGGGACAGCTCTGGAAACACCATATATTTT.

This clonotype showed up just once. The chain couples TRBV5-1 to TRBJ1-2, with 8 bases fitting TRBD1. Germline V gives CDR1 SGHRS, CDR2 YFSETQ. V shed 4 bases, J shed 0 bases, and the junction held 5 bases outside the gene matches. The CDR3 sequence is 15 residues long. The CDR3 DNA reads TGCGCCAGCAGCCCCGGGACAGGCCCTAACTATGGCTACACCTTC. As protein: CASSPGTGPNYGYTF.

This clonotype was observed a few times. The V and J genes are TRBV20-1 and TRBJ1-4; D might be TRBD1 (5 bases). The V end was cut by 2 bases, the J end by 5 bases, with 6 bases between. This CDR3 region has 12 residues. CDR1 is DFQATT, CDR2 SNEGSKA, per germline (reference sequence). The CDR3 DNA sequence: TGCAGTGCTAGAACAGGAAATGAAAAACTGTTTTTT. It yields the protein CSARTGNEKLFF.

The chain has TRBV27 and TRBJ2-7, with D perhaps matching TRBD1 or TRBD2 (6 bases each). The V and J ends lost 7 bases and 8 bases respectively, with 15 bases between them. The CDR3 has 12 residues. Per the germline V gene, CDR1 is MNHEY and CDR2 is SMNVEV (reference sequence). The CDR3 region is CASNPVGGKQYF. CDR3 sequence (DNA): TGTGCCAGCAACCCGGTCGGGGGCAAGCAGTACTTC.

The rearrangement links TRBV20-1 to TRBJ2-3; no reliable D call. From germline, CDR1 is DFQATT and CDR2 SNEGSKA (reference sequence). This CDR3 contains 14 residues. V was clipped by 3 bases and J by 6 bases, with 16 bases between them. In nucleotides, the CDR3 is TGCAGTGCTAGGGCGTTGGTACCTAGGGATACGCAGTATTTT. It specifies CSARALVPRDTQYF.

In DNA form, the CDR3 reads TGTGCCAGCAGCCGAGGGGGGCCTAGCACAGATACGCAGTATTTT. Its translation is CASSRGGPSTDTQYF. The J gene is TRBJ2-3, the V gene TRBV6-1; either TRBD1 or TRBD2 may fit D (6 bases each). Trimming left V 6 bases short and J 0 bases short, with 13 bases between. The CDR3 loop spans 15 amino acids. Germline assignment: CDR1 MNHNS and CDR2 SASEGT.

This clonotype was observed a single time. The rearrangement links TRBV27 to TRBJ2-7; 12 nucleotides match TRBD2. The junction had 18 bases not matched to a gene; V was cut back by 1 base and J by 2 bases. The CDR3 has 21 amino acids. Germline-derived CDR1 and CDR2 are MNHEY and SMNVEV (reference sequence). For the CDR3, the DNA is TGTGCCAGCAGTTTATTGCCCCTCGGTACCGGGACTAGCGGGTCTACCTACGAGCAGTACTTC. This gives the protein CASSLLPLGTGTSGSTYEQYF.

CDR3 region: CASSFSGAPYEQYF. The CDR3 DNA follows: TGTGCCAGCAGTTTTAGCGGAGCACCCTACGAGCAGTACTTC. V is TRBV5-4 and J is TRBJ2-7; maybe TRBD2 (6 bases). The ends were cut back, 5 bases at V and 2 bases at J, with 14 bases in the middle. Germline CDR1 reads SGHNT; CDR2 reads YYREEE (reference sequence). The CDR3 has 14 amino acids.

The genes are TRBV29-1 and TRBJ1-4, with unresolved D. Germline CDR1 is SQVTM and CDR2 is ANQGSEA. V was clipped by 1 base and J by 7 bases, with 4 bases between them. The CDR3 extends over 11 amino acids. The CDR3 DNA sequence: TGCAGCGTTGAAGGGAGTGAAAAACTGTTTTTT. Translating it yields CSVEGSEKLFF.

This clonotype was detected only a few times. The chain carries TRBV19 and TRBJ1-2; D is unclear. The CDR3 sequence is 14 residues long. Germline V gene lookup returns CDR1 LNHDA and CDR2 SQIVND (reference sequence). Trimming cost V 1 base and J 3 bases, with 9 bases left between them. The CDR3 here is CASSIVRSYYGYTF. As DNA, the CDR3 is TGTGCCAGTAGTATAGTACGATCCTACTATGGCTACACCTTC.

The chain couples TRBV6-2 or TRBV6-3 to TRBJ1-2; D remains unclear. CDR3 length: 14 residues. The germline V gene has CDR1 MNHEY and CDR2 SVGEGT. The V and J ends lost 5 bases and 2 bases respectively, with 12 bases between them. CDR3 bases: TGTGCCAGCAGTAAGGGCCCTAGGAACTATGGCTACACCTTC. It specifies CASSKGPRNYGYTF.

This clonotype has only a few counts. The chain recombines TRBV10-2 with TRBJ2-2, with D hard to call. The V end was cut by 4 bases, the J end by 3 bases, with 9 bases between. Germline CDR1 WSHSY, CDR2 SAAADI. The CDR3 loop spans 14 amino acids. The chain's CDR3 is CASSAALDTGELFF. CDR3 nucleotide sequence: TGCGCCAGCAGTGCGGCCCTGGACACCGGGGAGCTGTTTTTT.

The chain has TRBV11-2 and TRBJ1-5; D is possibly TRBD1 (6 bases). With 2 bases removed from V and 6 bases from J, the gap between germline ends came to 11 bases. The CDR3 covers 14 residues. Germline V gene lookup returns CDR1 SGHAT and CDR2 FQNNGV. The CDR3 sequence: CASSLTGMGQPQHF. CDR3 sequence (DNA): TGTGCCAGCAGCTTAACAGGGATGGGTCAGCCCCAGCATTTT. The full variable domain, in which reference TRBV11-2 and TRBJ1-5 provide the parts outside the CDR3, is EAGVAQSPRYKIIEKRQSVAFWCNPISGHATLYWYQQILGQGPKLLIQFQNNGVVDDSQLPKDRFSAERLKGVDSTLKIQPAKLEDSAVYLCASSLTGMGQPQHFGDGTRLSIL.

The CDR3 sequence is CASSFDREYQETQYF. As DNA, the CDR3 is TGTGCCAGCAGCTTTGACAGGGAGTACCAAGAGACCCAGTACTTC. The chain recombines TRBV7-6 with TRBJ2-5, with 7 positions matching TRBD1. Per germline, CDR1 SGHVS and CDR2 FNYEAQ. This CDR3 has 15 residues. V lost 3 bases to trimming and J lost 0 bases; unmatched junction nucleotides: 4.

Relative to its sample, this clonotype is medium-sized. This chain connects TRBV20-1 to TRBJ2-1; 8 nucleotides agree with TRBD1. The V segment lost 0 bases and the J segment 5 bases; nucleotides outside the gene matches: 6. Looked up from germline, CDR1 is DFQATT and CDR2 is SNEGSKA (reference sequence). CDR3 size: 15 residues. In nucleotides, the CDR3 is TGCAGTGCTAGAGATGCGGCAGGGGGCAACAATGAGCAGTTCTTC. Its translation is CSARDAAGGNNEQFF.

The CDR3 protein is CSVEYRGNEQYF. In DNA form, the CDR3 reads TGCAGCGTTGAATACAGGGGCAACGAGCAGTACTTC. The gene calls are TRBV29-1 and TRBJ2-7; 7 bases map to TRBD1. CDR3 size: 12 residues. The ends lost 2 bases at V and 5 bases at J; junction bases unmatched: 3. Looked up from germline, CDR1 is SQVTM and CDR2 is ANQGSEA.

This clonotype was picked up one time. This chain uses TRBV20-1 with TRBJ2-3; a weak D match, TRBD2 (5 bases). Germline values: CDR1 DFQATT, CDR2 SNEGSKA (reference sequence). V dropped 6 bases and J dropped 0 bases, with 28 bases sitting between them. The CDR3 spans 19 residues. The CDR3 reads CSASAVHSSPQASTDTQYF. CDR3 in DNA: TGCAGTGCCAGTGCCGTTCACTCTAGCCCCCAAGCGAGCACAGATACGCAGTATTTT.